These 13 T cell receptor beta chains share one sample of origin, sequenced in a study of shared clonotypes between healthy human individuals. TCRdb keeps only in-frame clones here, not all; method: immunoSEQ multiplex PCR. The repertoire holds under 2.5 million clones, about 90% seen once, with 0.37% in the top ten. The sequenced sample consisted of naive CD4+ T cells from PBMCs. Subset indicated: CD45RA+ positively selected. These TCRs come from a man in his late teens or twenties in good health. Some clones in this sample may be carry-over from other donors' samples.

Of note for this clone: In the same sample, other DNA sequences code for this CDR3. The rearrangement joins TRBV28 to TRBJ1-3; a possible D gene is TRBD1 (6 bases). This CDR3 has 14 residues. Germline V gene sequence: CDR1 MDHEN, CDR2 SYDVKM. With 3 bases removed from V and 7 bases from J, the gap between germline ends came to 13 bases. The DNA for the CDR3 is TGTGCCAGCAGTTTCGGGGGGCTCGGGAACACCATATATTTT. Protein: CASSFGGLGNTIYF.

Of note for this clone: Other DNA sequences of this sample code for an identical CDR3. This rearrangement joins TRBV5-1 to TRBJ1-3, with D possibly being TRBD1 (5 bases). The length of the CDR3 is 14 residues. CDR1 and CDR2 from the germline V gene are SGHRS and YFSETQ. With 3 bases removed from V and 1 base from J, the gap between germline ends came to 8 bases. The CDR3 loop reads CASSSQGSGNTIYF. The CDR3, as DNA: TGCGCCAGCAGCTCGCAGGGTTCTGGAAACACCATATATTTT.

V and J are TRBV30 and TRBJ1-1; no firm D call. The V gene's germline CDR1 is GTSNPN and CDR2 SVGIG (reference sequence). CDR3 length equals 13 residues. V dropped 5 bases and J dropped 6 bases, with 16 bases sitting between them. CDR3 DNA: TGTGCCTGGGCCCGCCGAGTGCGCGCTGAAGCTTTCTTT. Translated, it gives CAWARRVRAEAFF.

The chain links TRBV6-4 to TRBJ2-3; no clear D. The V gene's germline CDR1 is MRHNA and CDR2 SNTAGT. V shed 4 bases and J shed 2 bases, with 7 bases lying between them. This CDR3 comprises 13 residues. The CDR3 loop is CASSVEITDTQYF. CDR3 DNA sequence: TGTGCCAGCAGTGTGGAGATCACAGATACGCAGTATTTT.

The rearrangement joins TRBV9 to TRBJ2-5; D not certain. The CDR3 consists of 14 residues. V lost 2 bases, J lost 2 bases, and 10 bases lay in between. The germline V gene has CDR1 SGDLS and CDR2 YYNGEE. CDR3 DNA sequence: TGTGCCAGCAGCGTTCCGGGTATACAAGAGACCCAGTACTTC. Translation: CASSVPGIQETQYF.

This chain connects TRBV29-1 to TRBJ1-1; no reliable D call. This CDR3 is built from 12 residues. Germline-derived CDR1 and CDR2 are SQVTM and ANQGSEA. The ends were cut back, 4 bases at V and 8 bases at J, with 14 bases in the middle. The CDR3 is CSVAGFVGEAFF. The CDR3 nucleotides read TGCAGCGTTGCCGGATTTGTCGGAGAAGCTTTCTTT. Based on the CDR3 plus reference TRBV29-1 and TRBJ1-1, the full variable domain is SAVISQKPSRDICQRGTSLTIQCQVDSQVTMMFWYRQQPGQSLTLIATANQGSEATYESGFVIDKFPISRPNLTFSTLTVSNMSPEDSSIYLCSVAGFVGEAFFGQGTRLTVV.

The gene calls are TRBV30 and TRBJ2-7; D may be TRBD1 or TRBD2 (5 bases each). Trimming took 1 base from V and 6 from J, leaving 13 bases between them. This CDR3 comprises 13 residues. Germline CDR1 GTSNPN, CDR2 SVGIG (reference sequence). The CDR3 spells CAWSGRIGGEQYF. CDR3 nucleotides: TGTGCCTGGAGTGGACGGATTGGGGGCGAGCAGTACTTC.

This chain uses TRBV19 with TRBJ2-3; D is unclear. This CDR3 comprises 12 residues. Germline V lookup: CDR1 LNHDA, CDR2 SQIVND (reference sequence). Trimming left V 4 bases short and J 7 bases short, with 9 bases between. The CDR3 protein is CASSNTRNTQYF. The CDR3 bases are TGTGCCAGTAGTAATACAAGAAATACGCAGTATTTT.

The rearrangement joins TRBV16 to TRBJ1-5; D not certain. Trimming removed 1 base from V and 0 bases from J, with 4 bases in between. Germline-derived CDR1 and CDR2 are KGHSY and FQNENV. CDR3 length equals 14 residues. CDR3 nucleotide sequence: TGTGCCAGCAGCCAATACAATAGCAATCAGCCCCAGCATTTT. The encoded protein is CASSQYNSNQPQHF.

The chain joins TRBV19 to TRBJ1-1; D perhaps matches TRBD1 (5 bases). In germline, CDR1 is LNHDA, CDR2 SQIVND (reference sequence). V gave up 5 bases and J gave up 10 bases, with 11 bases separating them. The CDR3 contains 11 residues. In DNA form, the CDR3 reads TGTGCCAGTAGTCGTGGGGGAGTAGCTTTCTTT. Encoded protein: CASSRGGVAFF. Combining the CDR3 with reference TRBV19 and TRBJ1-1 gives the whole variable domain DGGITQSPKYLFRKEGQNVTLSCEQNLNHDAMYWYRQDPGQGLRLIYYSQIVNDFQKGDIAEGYSVSREKKESFPLTVTSAQKNPTAFYLCASSRGGVAFFGQGTRLTVV.

The count of this clone is one. This sequence joins TRBV5-1 and TRBJ2-7; no clear D. Trimming shortened V by 1 base and J by 6 bases, and 8 bases separated the two germline ends. This CDR3 spans 12 amino acids. Germline V CDR1 and CDR2: SGHRS, YFSETQ. CDR3 nucleotides: TGCGCCAGCAGCTTGTCCGGCTTCGAGCAGTACTTC. It is translated as CASSLSGFEQYF.

The chain links TRBV7-2 to TRBJ2-7, with D possibly TRBD1 on 6 matching bases. Trimming shortened V by 5 bases and J by 5 bases, and 16 bases separated the two germline ends. This CDR3 region has 14 residues. Per germline, CDR1 SGHTA and CDR2 FQGNSA. The CDR3 DNA sequence: TGTGCCAGCAGCCCCCTCCAGGGGATAGACGAGCAGTACTTC. Protein: CASSPLQGIDEQYF.

This clone was recorded once. The sample has other DNA sequences that encode this CDR3 too. The CDR3 DNA is TGCGCCAGCAGCTTGGCGGCGGGTATCTACAATGAGCAGTTCTTC. It translates to CASSLAAGIYNEQFF. The gene calls are TRBV5-1 and TRBJ2-1; possible D gene TRBD2, 5 bases. V was clipped by 0 bases and J by 3 bases, with 10 bases between them. CDR1 is SGHRS, CDR2 YFSETQ, per germline. The CDR3 loop spans 15 amino acids.